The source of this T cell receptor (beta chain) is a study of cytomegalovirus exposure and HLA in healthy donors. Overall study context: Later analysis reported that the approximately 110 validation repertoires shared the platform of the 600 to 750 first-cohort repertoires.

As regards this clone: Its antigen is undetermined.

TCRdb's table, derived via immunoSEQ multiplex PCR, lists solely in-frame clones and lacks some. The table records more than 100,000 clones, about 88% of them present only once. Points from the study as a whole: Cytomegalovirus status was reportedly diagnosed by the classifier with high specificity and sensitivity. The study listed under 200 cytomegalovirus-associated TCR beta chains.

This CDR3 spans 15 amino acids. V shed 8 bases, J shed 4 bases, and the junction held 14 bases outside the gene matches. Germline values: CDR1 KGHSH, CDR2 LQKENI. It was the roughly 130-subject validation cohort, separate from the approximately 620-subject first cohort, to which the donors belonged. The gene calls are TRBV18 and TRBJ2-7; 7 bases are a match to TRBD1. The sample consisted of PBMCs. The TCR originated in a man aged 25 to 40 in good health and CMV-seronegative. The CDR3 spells CASEPLERGLYEQYF. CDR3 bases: TGTGCCAGCGAACCATTAGAAAGGGGGCTTTACGAGCAGTACTTC.